The clone carrying this T cell receptor beta chain was observed at least ten times. Antigen specificity is unknown. The data stem from a study of early T cells in non-severe SARS-CoV-2 infection. About the research overall: Bulk RNA isolated from unsorted whole blood underwent sequencing; chains were not paired.

Study-wide results and limits: Anti-spike CD8 responses were favored in VDJdb matching, and private and CD4 specificities were missed.

Unique molecular identifiers were affixed to single, distinct cDNA molecules. TCRdb called the 5' RACE reads again in MiXCR, with one record for every CDR3 protein. The data hold about 60,000 distinct CDR3 sequences, with around 6% observed a single time. This TCR was sampled from an adult who was a healthcare worker with PCR-confirmed SARS-CoV-2 infection or an uninfected control (not recorded which). Specimen: whole blood.

CDR3 residues: CASSDLEGTLFEQYF. In DNA, the CDR3 is TGTGCCAGCAGCGATCTAGAGGGAACCCTCTTCGAGCAGTACTTC. The chain uses TRBV4-2 and TRBJ2-7, with D perhaps matching TRBD2 (5 bases). The CDR3 sequence is 15 residues long. Trimming took off 5 bases at V and 6 bases at J, with 20 bases between the two ends. Germline CDR1 reads LGHNA; CDR2 reads YNFKEQ.